This TCR beta chain was sequenced during a study of graft-versus-host responses after intestinal transplantation. Study-wide points: The highest levels of circulating GvH clones went along with early declines in HvG clones after transplant. Some GvH clones were seen earlier in gut or blood, suggesting intestinal origin.

Generated by immunoSEQ multiplex PCR, the TCRdb table keeps only in-frame clones and is missing some. In the table there are approximately 79,000 clones, approximately 82% of which are singletons. Trimming took 0 bases from V and 7 from J; bases not matched to a gene: 1. The length of the CDR3 is 13 residues. CDR1 and CDR2 (germline): SQVTM, ANQGSEA. The sample holds one count of this clone. The antigen is unknown. V usage is TRBV29-1 and J usage is TRBJ1-4; 8 nucleotides match TRBD1. The sample consisted of unstimulated CD4+ T cells sorted from spleen or lymph node cells, taken before intestinal transplant. This TCR came from a human donor who received an intestinal transplant. CDR3 DNA: TGCAGCGTTGAAGAGGACAGGGCTGAAAAACTGTTTTTT. Encoded protein: CSVEEDRAEKLFF.